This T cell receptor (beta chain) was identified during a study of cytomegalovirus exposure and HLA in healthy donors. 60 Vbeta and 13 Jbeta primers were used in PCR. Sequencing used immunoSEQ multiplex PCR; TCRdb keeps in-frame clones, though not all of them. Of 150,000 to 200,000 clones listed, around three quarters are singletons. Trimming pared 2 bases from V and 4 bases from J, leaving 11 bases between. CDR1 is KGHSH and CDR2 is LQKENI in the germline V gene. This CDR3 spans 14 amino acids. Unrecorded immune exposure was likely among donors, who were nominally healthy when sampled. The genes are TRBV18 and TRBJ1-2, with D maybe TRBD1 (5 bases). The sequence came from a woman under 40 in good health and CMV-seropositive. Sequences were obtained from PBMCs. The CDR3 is CASSPSWGTYGYTF. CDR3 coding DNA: TGTGCCAGCTCACCATCCTGGGGCACCTATGGCTACACCTTC.